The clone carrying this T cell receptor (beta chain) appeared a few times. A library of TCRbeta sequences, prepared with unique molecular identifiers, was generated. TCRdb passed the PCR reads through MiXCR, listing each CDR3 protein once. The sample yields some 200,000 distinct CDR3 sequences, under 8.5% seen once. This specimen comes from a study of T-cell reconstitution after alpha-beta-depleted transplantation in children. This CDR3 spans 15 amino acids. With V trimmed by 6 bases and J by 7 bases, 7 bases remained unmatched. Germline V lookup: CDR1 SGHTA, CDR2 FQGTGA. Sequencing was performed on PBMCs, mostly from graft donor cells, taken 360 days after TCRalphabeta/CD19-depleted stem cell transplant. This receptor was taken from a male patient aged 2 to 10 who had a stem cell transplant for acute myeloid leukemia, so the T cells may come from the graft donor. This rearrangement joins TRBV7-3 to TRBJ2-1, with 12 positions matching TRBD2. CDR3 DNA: TGTGCCAGCAGTTCCGGGACTAGCGGGTTTAATGAGCAGTTCTTC. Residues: CASSSGTSGFNEQFF.